The 26 T cell receptor beta chains given below trace back to one sample, sequenced in a study of T cell responses to AZD1222 COVID-19 vaccine. The table came from immunoSEQ multiplex PCR; TCRdb's copy has only in-frame clones and leaves some out. The table shows over 110,000 clones, with just over 90% occurring only once. The input for sequencing was peripheral blood, taken on day 0 of AZD1222 vaccination. All receptors come from an adult in good health.

The rearrangement links TRBV7-9 to TRBJ2-7; maybe TRBD1 (6 bases). V lost 6 bases, J lost 1 base, and 10 bases lay in between. This CDR3 is 13 amino acids long. Looked up from germline, CDR1 is SEHNR and CDR2 is FQNEAQ (reference sequence). As DNA, the CDR3 is TGTGCCAGCAGTCAGGACAGTTCCTACGAGCAGTACTTC. The encoded protein is CASSQDSSYEQYF.

The chain employs TRBV6-2 or TRBV6-3 and TRBJ2-2; TRBD2 is a possible D gene (7 bases). The CDR3 is 14 residues long. CDR1 MNHEY and CDR2 SVGEGT come from the germline V gene. Trimming removed 3 bases at V and 8 bases at J, with 13 bases between. In nucleotides, the CDR3 is TGTGCCAGCAGTTATACCGGGGGGCCAGGGGAGCTGTTTTTT. Amino acid sequence: CASSYTGGPGELFF.

The chain combines TRBV19 with TRBJ2-3; 8 bases are a match to TRBD2. V shed 4 bases and J 4 bases; nucleotides not matched to a gene: 4. Germline V gene lookup returns CDR1 LNHDA and CDR2 SQIVND (reference sequence). This CDR3 region has 14 residues. The CDR3 region has the DNA TGTGCCAGTAGTACGTCGGGGGGGGCAGATACGCAGTATTTT. Translating it yields CASSTSGGADTQYF. The variable domain in full, completed from reference TRBV19 and TRBJ2-3, reads DGGITQSPKYLFRKEGQNVTLSCEQNLNHDAMYWYRQDPGQGLRLIYYSQIVNDFQKGDIAEGYSVSREKKESFPLTVTSAQKNPTAFYLCASSTSGGADTQYFGPGTRLTVL.

The rearrangement links TRBV5-1 to TRBJ1-1; D is perhaps TRBD1 (5 bases). From germline, CDR1 is SGHRS and CDR2 YFSETQ. The CDR3 spans 13 residues. V was shortened by 7 bases and J by 1 base, with 11 bases between the two germline ends. CDR3 bases: TGCGCCAGCGTCGACAGTTCGAACACTGAAGCTTTCTTT. Translated, it gives CASVDSSNTEAFF. Full variable domain (outside the CDR3, taken from reference TRBV5-1 and TRBJ1-1): KAGVTQTPRYLIKTRGQQVTLSCSPISGHRSVSWYQQTPGQGLQFLFEYFSETQRNKGNFPGRFSGRQFSNSRSEMNVSTLELGDSALYLCASVDSSNTEAFFGQGTRLTVV.

The chain employs TRBV6-5 and TRBJ1-1; D is uncertain. Germline loops: CDR1 MNHEY, CDR2 SVGAGI. V was cut by 5 bases and J by 0 bases, with 10 bases left in between. This CDR3 is built from 14 residues. CDR3 in amino acids: CASSRRTMNTEAFF. The CDR3 coding sequence is TGTGCCAGCAGTCGGAGAACCATGAACACTGAAGCTTTCTTT.

The chain joins TRBV29-1 to TRBJ1-2; 7 bases are shared with TRBD1. CDR1 is SQVTM and CDR2 is ANQGSEA in the germline V gene. The V segment lost 3 bases and the J segment 6 bases; nucleotides outside the gene matches: 7. CDR3 length equals 13 residues. The CDR3 reads CSVDGRGFDGYTF. In DNA form, the CDR3 reads TGCAGCGTTGATGGCAGGGGGTTCGATGGCTACACCTTC. Full variable domain (outside the CDR3, taken from reference TRBV29-1 and TRBJ1-2): SAVISQKPSRDICQRGTSLTIQCQVDSQVTMMFWYRQQPGQSLTLIATANQGSEATYESGFVIDKFPISRPNLTFSTLTVSNMSPEDSSIYLCSVDGRGFDGYTFGSGTRLTVV.

The gene calls are TRBV19 and TRBJ2-7, with 9 bases aligning to TRBD1. The CDR3 sequence is 14 residues long. CDR1 LNHDA and CDR2 SQIVND come from the germline V gene (reference sequence). V lost 5 bases and J lost 3; bases outside the gene matches: 5. CDR3 in DNA: TGTGCCAGTAGTTCCGGGACAGGGAACTACGAGCAGTACTTC. Encoded protein: CASSSGTGNYEQYF.

In its sample, this clone was seen once. The rearrangement uses TRBV29-1 and TRBJ2-7, with D perhaps matching TRBD2 (6 bases). Looked up from germline, CDR1 is SQVTM and CDR2 is ANQGSEA. CDR3 size: 11 residues. V was pared by 6 bases and J by 5 bases, with 11 bases between. CDR3 residues: CSVVAGNEQYF. In nucleotides, the CDR3 is TGCAGCGTGGTCGCGGGGAACGAGCAGTACTTC.

V usage is TRBV2 and J usage is TRBJ2-7; D is unresolved. Deletions cut 4 bases from V and 2 bases from J, with 12 bases between. CDR1 is SNHLY, CDR2 FYNNEI, per germline. The CDR3 consists of 14 residues. The CDR3 region is CASSVPWTPYEQYF. The CDR3, as DNA: TGTGCCAGCAGTGTTCCCTGGACGCCCTACGAGCAGTACTTC.

The CDR3 bases are TGTGCCAGCAGCTTAGACCTAGGCTCCTACGAGCAGTACTTC. This translates into CASSLDLGSYEQYF. The chain is built from TRBV11-2 and TRBJ2-7; the D is unclear. CDR1 and CDR2 from the germline V gene are SGHAT and FQNNGV. The CDR3 has 14 residues. V lost 0 bases to trimming and J lost 0 bases, with 6 bases between them.

In the case of this clone: Other DNA sequences in the same sample also yield this CDR3. V gene TRBV19 combines with J gene TRBJ1-5; D is undetermined. Between the trimmed V and J ends, which lost 2 bases and 1 base, there was a span of 0 bases. The germline CDR1 and CDR2 sequences are LNHDA and SQIVND (reference sequence). This CDR3 contains 12 residues. The CDR3 loop is CASSISNQPQHF. CDR3 coding DNA: TGTGCCAGTAGTATAAGCAATCAGCCCCAGCATTTT. Full variable domain (missing parts from reference TRBV19 and TRBJ1-5): DGGITQSPKYLFRKEGQNVTLSCEQNLNHDAMYWYRQDPGQGLRLIYYSQIVNDFQKGDIAEGYSVSREKKESFPLTVTSAQKNPTAFYLCASSISNQPQHFGDGTRLSIL.

This clone was found once. V and J are TRBV5-6 and TRBJ2-1; D is possibly TRBD1 (5 bases). The CDR3 is 15 residues long. CDR1 SGHDT and CDR2 YYEEEE come from the germline V gene. V was pared by 0 bases and J by 4 bases, with 11 bases between. The CDR3 spells CASSLVGVSYNEQFF. The CDR3 DNA is TGTGCCAGCAGCTTGGTAGGGGTATCATACAATGAGCAGTTCTTC.

The CDR3 spells CAWTPRGTLGQYF. The CDR3 DNA follows: TGTGCCTGGACTCCTCGGGGCACCTTAGGGCAGTACTTC. The chain uses TRBV6-5 and TRBJ2-7; D possibly matches TRBD1 or TRBD2 (5 bases each). CDR3 length equals 13 residues. Germline V gives CDR1 MNHEY, CDR2 SVGAGI. Trimming removed 11 bases at V and 9 bases at J, with 23 bases between.

The chain employs TRBV5-1 and TRBJ2-5, with TRBD2 matching over 7 bases. The CDR3 spans 14 residues. With 1 base clipped from V and 2 bases from J, the junction kept 2 bases outside the gene matches. Germline V gene data show CDR1 as SGHRS and CDR2 as YFSETQ. CDR3 region: CASSLQAGQETQYF. CDR3 coding DNA: TGCGCCAGCAGCTTGCAAGCGGGGCAAGAGACCCAGTACTTC.

This clone was detected only once. The chain carries TRBV2 and TRBJ2-1; D may be TRBD2 (7 bases). This CDR3 has 15 amino acids. Germline V gene data show CDR1 as SNHLY and CDR2 as FYNNEI. With 8 bases removed from V and 0 bases from J, the gap between germline ends came to 14 bases. The CDR3 loop is CASLRGGTSYNEQFF. The CDR3 nucleotides read TGTGCCAGCTTGCGCGGGGGCACCTCCTACAATGAGCAGTTCTTC.

In this sample, this clone turned up once. The rearrangement uses TRBV4-3 and TRBJ2-7; D may be TRBD2 (5 bases). Trimming cost V 1 base and J 7 bases, with 14 bases left between them. The CDR3 is 14 amino acids. Per germline, CDR1 LGHNA and CDR2 YSLEER. CDR3 amino acids: CASSQARGPYEQYF. The CDR3 coding sequence is TGCGCCAGCAGCCAAGCCCGGGGTCCGTATGAGCAGTACTTC.

V and J are TRBV12-3 or TRBV12-4 and TRBJ2-5; D may be TRBD2 (6 bases). CDR3 size: 13 residues. Trimming removed 6 bases at V and 5 bases at J, with 13 bases between. The CDR3 sequence is CASSGGSGETQYF. For the CDR3, the DNA is TGTGCCAGCAGCGGAGGGTCGGGTGAGACCCAGTACTTC.

J is TRBJ1-4 and V is TRBV7-9; D not certain. The CDR3 is 15 residues long. Germline assignment: CDR1 SEHNR and CDR2 FQNEAQ (reference sequence). V lost 4 bases and J 7 bases, leaving 16 bases between the germline ends. CDR3: CASSSRGGRAEKLFF. CDR3 nucleotide sequence: TGTGCCAGCAGCTCCCGGGGAGGGAGAGCTGAAAAACTGTTTTTT.

This rearrangement joins TRBV7-2 to TRBJ2-3, with TRBD1 as a possible D gene (5 bases). Looked up from germline, CDR1 is SGHTA and CDR2 is FQGNSA. V shed 4 bases and J shed 2 bases, with 19 bases lying between them. The CDR3 runs to 17 residues. The CDR3 DNA reads TGTGCCAGCAGCTCCCGCCCAGGGTTGGCTTTCACAGATACGCAGTATTTT. It encodes CASSSRPGLAFTDTQYF.

With respect to this clone: The DNA is left out, because the CDR3 cannot be placed on it with certainty; the CDR3 is given as TCRdb lists it. CDR3 sequence reads: CSVEGTGVPEAFF. The V and J genes are TRBV29-1 and TRBJ1-1; TRBD1, the table's D call, lacks a check against the DNA. The CDR3 region is 13 residues in length, termini included. CDR1 SQVTM and CDR2 ANQGSEA come from the germline V gene.

This rearrangement joins TRBV3-1 (or the pseudogene TRBV3-2) to TRBJ1-1, with 10 positions matching TRBD1. The CDR3 loop spans 14 amino acids. CDR1 is LGHDT and CDR2 is YNNKEL in the germline V gene (reference sequence). The V gene end was trimmed by 4 bases and the J gene end by 5 bases; junction bases not matched to a gene: 4. The CDR3 region is CASSLGQGRTEAFF. The CDR3 coding sequence is TGTGCCAGCAGCCTGGGACAGGGGCGGACTGAAGCTTTCTTT.

The rearrangement links TRBV2 to TRBJ2-3; D gene uncertain. This CDR3 region has 12 residues. Trimming removed 8 bases at V and 2 bases at J, with 8 bases between. Germline CDR1 and CDR2: SNHLY and FYNNEI. CDR3 sequence: CASGRNTDTQYF. The CDR3 nucleotides are TGTGCCAGCGGCAGGAACACAGATACGCAGTATTTT.

This chain uses TRBV6-5 with TRBJ1-1, with no clear D. Per germline, CDR1 MNHEY and CDR2 SVGAGI. The CDR3 totals 13 residues. The germline V and J ends were trimmed by 6 bases and 4 bases, with 12 bases remaining between them. CDR3 protein: CASSKNLGTEAFF. As DNA, the CDR3 is TGTGCCAGCAGCAAGAACCTCGGCACTGAAGCTTTCTTT.

For the CDR3, the DNA is TGTGCCAGCAGCCGCACAGGGTACTACGAGCAGTACTTC. This sequence encodes CASSRTGYYEQYF. The chain carries TRBV3-1 (or the pseudogene TRBV3-2) and TRBJ2-7; TRBD1 is a possible D gene (6 bases). Trimming pared 4 bases from V and 3 bases from J, leaving 10 bases between. Looked up from germline, CDR1 is LGHDT and CDR2 is YNNKEL (reference sequence). This CDR3 spans 13 amino acids.

V usage is TRBV7-2 and J usage is TRBJ1-2; TRBD1 agrees at 9 bases. Looked up from germline, CDR1 is SGHTA and CDR2 is FQGNSA. V was clipped by 5 bases and J by 1 base; unmatched bases: 8. The CDR3 runs 16 residues. CDR3 loop: CASSQLGQGNNYGYTF. The CDR3 coding sequence is TGTGCCAGCAGCCAACTAGGACAGGGGAATAACTATGGCTACACCTTC.

This clone was seen a handful of times. The chain links TRBV19 to TRBJ1-1, with D unclear. The CDR3 spans 14 residues. V lost 0 bases and J lost 2, with 7 bases in between. Per germline, CDR1 LNHDA and CDR2 SQIVND (reference sequence). The CDR3 region has the DNA TGTGCCAGTAGTATAGAGGACTTTAACACTGAAGCTTTCTTT. It is translated as CASSIEDFNTEAFF.